This record looks at one TCR beta chain sequence and its context. Its specificity is not known. There are 15 residues in the CDR3. V was clipped by 6 bases and J by 0 bases, with 14 bases between them. Germline V gives CDR1 MNHNS, CDR2 SASEGT. This sample stems from a study of PD-1 blockade in classical Hodgkin lymphoma. Regarding the study as a whole: CD8+ TCR diversity did not rise significantly by C4D1, unlike CD4+. Complete responders started with a diversity level that resembled newly diagnosed patients at baseline. Reported baseline diversity: healthy donors highest, relapsed/refractory patients lowest.

Only in-frame clones appear in the TCRdb table, and some are missing; sequencing was by immunoSEQ multiplex PCR. The sample has some 13,000 clones, just under 85% seen once. Time point specified: cycle 4 day 1 (C4D1), after 5 to 7 weeks of nivolumab. Each of the patients experienced relapse following autologous stem cell transplantation, and their brentuximab vedotin exposure differed. Thawed PBMCs were the source of CD4+ T cells, purified by magnetic negative selection. The chain carries TRBV6-1 and TRBJ1-2, with D possibly TRBD1 on 5 matching bases. The source was CD4+ T cells from blood, collected before the fourth cycle of nivolumab. This TCR derives from a human donor with classical Hodgkin lymphoma. DNA for the CDR3: TGTGCCAGCAGCCTCTCCGGGACCCCTAACTATGGCTACACCTTC. Translation: CASSLSGTPNYGYTF.